This T cell receptor (beta chain) is from a study of naive and memory T cell subsets listed by TCRdb under 2017. About the full investigation: The study applied an open-source, UMI-based TCR alpha and beta sequencing pipeline to sorted naive and memory peripheral blood T cell subsets. RNA was DNase-treated and reverse transcribed with TCR constant-region primers, mostly using SuperScript III. Complete agreement was observed between the functional CMV T cell responses and the IgG serology results.

TCR alpha and beta chain libraries were amplified separately from the second PCR step onward. The CMV status of each donor was determined by measuring IFNgamma production from CD4+ T cells after fresh PBMCs had been stimulated overnight with CMV viral lysate. Using Miltenyi beads, CD4 T cells were first positively selected, and CD8 T cells were then positively selected from the CD4-negative fraction. Cells were stained for CD3, CD4, CD8, CD45RA, CD27 and a live/dead dye and were sorted on a BD Aria II into four subsets based on CD45RA and CD27. Blood came from a few healthy volunteers, each fractionated into CD4 and CD8 T cells and then into four differentiation subsets. About 110 ml of peripheral blood was drawn per donor, and PBMC were isolated by Ficoll-Paque PLUS density-gradient centrifugation. The sorted cells were lysed in RLT buffer, after which RNA was extracted using a Qiagen RNeasy kit and kept at -80 degrees C.

Study-wide findings and limitations: Once error correction was done, more than 95% of naive TCR sequences showed up just once, which made the naive abundance distributions much steeper than those of the memory subsets. RNA-based TCR counts may be influenced by expression changes linked to T cell activation and differentiation. The repertoire findings for the naive and memory subsets could not be validated, as no ground truth was available. Gini index rose and Shannon and inverse Simpson diversity fell from naive through CM, EM and EMRA in both CD4 and CD8 cells. Clonotypes were defined as single alpha or beta chain sequences, not paired alpha/beta receptors. TCR abundance followed a power law whose exponent differed between naive and memory subsets but was consistent across the three individuals.

Libraries were made using UMI-ligation and nested PCR. The beta constant-region primer was an equimolar mix of two oligonucleotides covering both TRBC1 and TRBC2. Four rounds of PCR, combining the SP2 primer with nested alpha and beta constant-region primers, were used to amplify the ligated cDNA. T4 RNA ligase 1 ligated a single-stranded oligonucleotide carrying the SP2 primer and a 12-nucleotide UMI to the cDNA 3' end. Incubation of the ligation reaction lasted roughly 20-25 hours at 16 degrees C. PCR2 was usually performed as a SYBR Green qPCR and halted at a preset threshold so that over-amplification would not occur. Agencourt AMPure XP magnetic beads were used for all purifications after the first. Library quantification was done by Qubit, followed by a TapeStation check on which the main peak was expected at around 650 bp. Sequencing of the pooled libraries was done on an Illumina MiSeq using v2 2x251 paired-end kits, which typically yielded about 1-2 million reads per sample. Each sample was pooled at 3 to 5 nM, and roughly 5-7% PhiX was included to help cluster recognition. Processing in the source paper ran as follows. Using tag matching that tolerated one base-pair mismatch, Decombinator assigned V and J genes to FASTQ reads that had been processed by Demultiplexor. Collapsinator relied on UMIs to fix sequencing errors as well as frequency errors caused by PCR heterogeneity. CDR3Translator translated TCRs and extracted CDR3s from the conserved cysteine to the FGXG phenylalanine, flagging non-productive sequences. Gini, Shannon entropy and inverse Simpson indices were calculated on repertoires that had been subsampled to equal numbers of UMI-defined TCRs. Within the linear range, a power law was fitted by maximum likelihood to the distributions of clonotype abundance. Similar UMI counts, unique TCR numbers and clonal distributions were obtained with the pipeline and with MIGEC on one naive CD8 sample. The repertoires were searched for several thousand CMV-associated CDR3 sequences that had been compiled from VDJdb and a published dataset. TCRdb redid the processing of the public reads, applying fastp at Q25 and MiXCR, and retained in-frame beta chains. Merged by CDR3 protein, the rows form single entries marked with the most common genes and DNA. The authors' filters were not applied to this entry. The sample has around 130,000 distinct CDR3 sequences on record, 35% to 40% of them singletons. Approximately 0.88% of the sample belongs to the ten largest clones.

Details on this clonotype: Its antigen is currently not known. Base qualities are not provided; no much larger clone lies one nucleotide away.

Sequencing input: central memory CD4+ T cells from blood. The meaning of the sample's cell subset or site label: central memory, CD45RA- CD27+. The sequence was obtained from a human donor in good health.

In nucleotide form, the sequence is TGTGCCAGCAGCTTAGTAACTGGGGGTGGGAGCACAGATACGCAGTATTTT. Its protein is CASSLVTGGGSTDTQYF. This chain joins TRBV11-2 to TRBJ2-3, with a tentative D call of TRBD1 or TRBD2, each matching 5 bases. From cysteine to phenylalanine, the CDR3 is 17 amino acids long. Of all the DNA, just the CDR3 is kept, 51 bases in frame from base 1. CDR1 and CDR2, per the germline V gene, are SGHAT and FQNNGV. V and J are truncated by 1 base and 0 bases respectively, leaving an intervening sequence of 14 bases.